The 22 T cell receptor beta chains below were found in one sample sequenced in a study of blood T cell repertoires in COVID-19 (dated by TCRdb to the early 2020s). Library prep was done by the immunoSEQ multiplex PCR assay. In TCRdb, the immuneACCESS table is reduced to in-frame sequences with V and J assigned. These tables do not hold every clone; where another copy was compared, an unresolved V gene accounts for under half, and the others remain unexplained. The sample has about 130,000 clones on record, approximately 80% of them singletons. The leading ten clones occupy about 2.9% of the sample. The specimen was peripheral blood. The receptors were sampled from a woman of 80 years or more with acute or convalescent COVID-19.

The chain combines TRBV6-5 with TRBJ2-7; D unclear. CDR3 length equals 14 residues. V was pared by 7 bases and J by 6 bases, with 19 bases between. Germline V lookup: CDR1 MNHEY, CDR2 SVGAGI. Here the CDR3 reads CASIQPAARGEQYF. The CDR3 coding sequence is TGTGCCAGCATCCAGCCGGCGGCTAGAGGCGAGCAGTACTTC.

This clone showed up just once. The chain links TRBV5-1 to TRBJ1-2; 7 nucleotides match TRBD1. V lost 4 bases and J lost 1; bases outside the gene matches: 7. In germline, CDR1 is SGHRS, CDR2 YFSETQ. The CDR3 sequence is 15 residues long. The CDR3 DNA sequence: TGCGCCAGCAGCGGCGGACAGGCCTTTAACTATGGCTACACCTTC. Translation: CASSGGQAFNYGYTF.

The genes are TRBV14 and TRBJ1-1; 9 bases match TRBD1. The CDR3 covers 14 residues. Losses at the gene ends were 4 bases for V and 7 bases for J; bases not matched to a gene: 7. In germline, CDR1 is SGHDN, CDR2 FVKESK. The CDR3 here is CASSLLQGANEAFF. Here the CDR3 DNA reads TGTGCCAGCAGCCTTCTACAGGGGGCAAATGAAGCTTTCTTT.

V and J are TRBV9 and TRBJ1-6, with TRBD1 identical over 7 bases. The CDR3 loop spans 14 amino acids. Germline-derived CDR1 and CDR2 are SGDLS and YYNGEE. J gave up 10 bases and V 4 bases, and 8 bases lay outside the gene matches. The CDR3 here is CASSPRDRQSPLHF. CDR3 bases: TGTGCCAGCAGCCCACGGGACAGACAATCACCCCTCCACTTT. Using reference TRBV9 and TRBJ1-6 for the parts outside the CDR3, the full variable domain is DSGVTQTPKHLITATGQRVTLRCSPRSGDLSVYWYQQSLDQGLQFLIQYYNGEERAKGNILERFSAQQFPDLHSELNLSSLELGDSALYFCASSPRDRQSPLHFGNGTRLTVT.

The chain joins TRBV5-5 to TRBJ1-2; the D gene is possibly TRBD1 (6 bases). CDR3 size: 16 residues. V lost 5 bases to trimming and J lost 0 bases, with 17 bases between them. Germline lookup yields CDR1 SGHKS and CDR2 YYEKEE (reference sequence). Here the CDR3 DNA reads TGTGCCAGCAGTTACGTAACAGGGACTACTAACTATGGCTACACCTTC. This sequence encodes CASSYVTGTTNYGYTF.

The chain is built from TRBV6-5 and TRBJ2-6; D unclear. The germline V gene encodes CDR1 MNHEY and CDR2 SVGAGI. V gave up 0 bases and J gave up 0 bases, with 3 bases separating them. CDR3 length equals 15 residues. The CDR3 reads CASSYSISGANVLTF. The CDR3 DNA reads TGTGCCAGCAGTTACTCTATCTCTGGGGCCAACGTCCTGACTTTC.

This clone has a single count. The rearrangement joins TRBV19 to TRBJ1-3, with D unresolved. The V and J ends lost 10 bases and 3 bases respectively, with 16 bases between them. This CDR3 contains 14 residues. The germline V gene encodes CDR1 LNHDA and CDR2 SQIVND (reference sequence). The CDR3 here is CATQGLGYGNTIYF. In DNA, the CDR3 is TGTGCCACACAAGGACTTGGGTATGGAAACACCATATATTTT. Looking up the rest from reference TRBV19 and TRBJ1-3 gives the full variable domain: DGGITQSPKYLFRKEGQNVTLSCEQNLNHDAMYWYRQDPGQGLRLIYYSQIVNDFQKGDIAEGYSVSREKKESFPLTVTSAQKNPTAFYLCATQGLGYGNTIYFGEGSWLTVV.

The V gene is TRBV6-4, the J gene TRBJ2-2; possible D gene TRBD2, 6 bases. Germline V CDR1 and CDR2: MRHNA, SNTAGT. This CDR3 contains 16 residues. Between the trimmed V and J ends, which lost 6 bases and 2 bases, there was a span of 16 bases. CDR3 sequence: CASSPEGTDNTGELFF. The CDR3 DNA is TGTGCCAGCAGCCCTGAAGGGACTGATAACACCGGGGAGCTGTTTTTT.

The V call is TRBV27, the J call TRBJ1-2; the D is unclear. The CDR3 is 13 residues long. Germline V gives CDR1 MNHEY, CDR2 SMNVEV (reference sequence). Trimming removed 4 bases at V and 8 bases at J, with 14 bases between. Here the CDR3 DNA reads TGTGCCAGCAGTTCCTCCGGGGTCAGGGGCTACACCTTC. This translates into CASSSSGVRGYTF.

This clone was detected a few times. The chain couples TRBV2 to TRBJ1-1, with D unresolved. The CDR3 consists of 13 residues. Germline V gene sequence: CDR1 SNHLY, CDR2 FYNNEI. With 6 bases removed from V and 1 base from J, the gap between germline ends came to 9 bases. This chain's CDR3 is CASSGDGNTEAFF. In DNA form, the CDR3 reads TGTGCCAGCAGCGGGGATGGGAACACTGAAGCTTTCTTT.

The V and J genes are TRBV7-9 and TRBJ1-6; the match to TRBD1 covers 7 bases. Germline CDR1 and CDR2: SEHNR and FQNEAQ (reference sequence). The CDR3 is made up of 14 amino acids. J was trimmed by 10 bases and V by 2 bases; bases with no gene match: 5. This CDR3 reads CASSLQGGGSPLHF. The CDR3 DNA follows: TGTGCCAGCAGCTTACAAGGGGGCGGATCACCCCTCCACTTT.

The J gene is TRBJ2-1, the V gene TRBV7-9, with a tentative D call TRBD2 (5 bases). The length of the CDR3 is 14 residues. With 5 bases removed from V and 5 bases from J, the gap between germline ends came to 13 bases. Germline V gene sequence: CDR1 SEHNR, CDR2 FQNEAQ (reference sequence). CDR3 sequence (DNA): TGTGCCAGCAGCCCTCCCGGACTGAACAATGAGCAGTTCTTC. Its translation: CASSPPGLNNEQFF.

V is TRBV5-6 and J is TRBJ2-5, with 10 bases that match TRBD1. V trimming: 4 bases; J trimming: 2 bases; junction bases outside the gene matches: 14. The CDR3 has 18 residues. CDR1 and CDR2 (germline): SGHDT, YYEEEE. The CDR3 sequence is CASSLRDRGTTLQETQYF. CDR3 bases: TGTGCCAGCAGCCTCCGGGACAGGGGAACTACCCTACAAGAGACCCAGTACTTC.

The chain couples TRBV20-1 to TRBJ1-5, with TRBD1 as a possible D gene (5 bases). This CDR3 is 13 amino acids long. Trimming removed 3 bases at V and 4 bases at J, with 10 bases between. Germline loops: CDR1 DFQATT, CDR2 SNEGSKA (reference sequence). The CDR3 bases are TGCAGTGCTAGTGGGCAGGGTAATCAGCCCCAGCATTTT. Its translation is CSASGQGNQPQHF.

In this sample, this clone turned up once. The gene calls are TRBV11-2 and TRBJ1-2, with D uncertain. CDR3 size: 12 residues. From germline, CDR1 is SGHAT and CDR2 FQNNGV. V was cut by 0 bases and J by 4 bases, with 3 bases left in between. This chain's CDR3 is CASSLEAYGYTF. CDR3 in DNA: TGTGCCAGCAGCTTAGAAGCCTATGGCTACACCTTC.

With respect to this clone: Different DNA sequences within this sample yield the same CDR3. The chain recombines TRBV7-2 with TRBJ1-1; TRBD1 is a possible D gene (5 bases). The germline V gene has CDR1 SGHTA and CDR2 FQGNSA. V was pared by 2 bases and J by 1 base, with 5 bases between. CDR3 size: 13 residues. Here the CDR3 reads CASSLRGNTEAFF. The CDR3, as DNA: TGTGCCAGCAGCTTAAGGGGGAACACTGAAGCTTTCTTT.

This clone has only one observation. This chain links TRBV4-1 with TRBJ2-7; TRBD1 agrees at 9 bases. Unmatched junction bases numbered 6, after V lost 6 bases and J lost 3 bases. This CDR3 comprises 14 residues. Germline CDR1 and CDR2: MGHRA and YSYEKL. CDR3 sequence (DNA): TGCGCCAGCAGGGCCCCGGGACAGGGCTACGAGCAGTACTTC. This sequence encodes CASRAPGQGYEQYF.

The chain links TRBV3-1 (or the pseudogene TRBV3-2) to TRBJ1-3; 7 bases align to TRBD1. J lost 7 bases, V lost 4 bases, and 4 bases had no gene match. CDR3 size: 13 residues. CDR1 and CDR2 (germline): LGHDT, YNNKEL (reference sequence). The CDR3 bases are TGTGCCAGCAGCCGACAGGGAATCAACACCATATATTTT. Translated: CASSRQGINTIYF.

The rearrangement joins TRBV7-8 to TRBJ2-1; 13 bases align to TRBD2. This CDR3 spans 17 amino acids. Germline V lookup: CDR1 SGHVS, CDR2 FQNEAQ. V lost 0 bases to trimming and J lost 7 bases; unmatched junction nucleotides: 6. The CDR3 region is CASSLAMTSGGWNEQFF. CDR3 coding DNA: TGTGCCAGCAGCTTAGCCATGACTAGCGGGGGGTGGAATGAGCAGTTCTTC.

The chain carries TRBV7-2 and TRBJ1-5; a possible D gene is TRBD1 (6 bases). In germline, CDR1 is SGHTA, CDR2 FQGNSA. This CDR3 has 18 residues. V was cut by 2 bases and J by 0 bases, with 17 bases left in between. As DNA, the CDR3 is TGTGCCAGCAGCTTAAACAGGGCGCTACCAATTAGCAATCAGCCCCAGCATTTT. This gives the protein CASSLNRALPISNQPQHF. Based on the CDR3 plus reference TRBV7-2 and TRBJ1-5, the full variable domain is GAGVSQSPSNKVTEKGKDVELRCDPISGHTALYWYRQSLGQGLEFLIYFQGNSAPDKSGLPSDRFSAERTGGSVSTLTIQRTQQEDSAVYLCASSLNRALPISNQPQHFGDGTRLSIL.

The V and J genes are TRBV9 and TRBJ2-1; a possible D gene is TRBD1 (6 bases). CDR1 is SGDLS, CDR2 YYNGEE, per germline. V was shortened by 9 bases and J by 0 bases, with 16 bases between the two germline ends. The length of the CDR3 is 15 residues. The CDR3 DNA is TGTGCCACCTGGGACAATTCTACCTCCTACAATGAGCAGTTCTTC. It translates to CATWDNSTSYNEQFF.

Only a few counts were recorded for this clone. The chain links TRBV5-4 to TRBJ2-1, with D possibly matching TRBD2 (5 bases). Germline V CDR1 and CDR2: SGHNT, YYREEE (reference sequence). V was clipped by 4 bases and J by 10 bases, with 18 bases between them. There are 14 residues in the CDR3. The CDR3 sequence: CASSTPQAEGEQFF. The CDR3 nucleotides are TGTGCCAGCAGCACCCCCCAGGCCGAGGGCGAGCAGTTCTTC.